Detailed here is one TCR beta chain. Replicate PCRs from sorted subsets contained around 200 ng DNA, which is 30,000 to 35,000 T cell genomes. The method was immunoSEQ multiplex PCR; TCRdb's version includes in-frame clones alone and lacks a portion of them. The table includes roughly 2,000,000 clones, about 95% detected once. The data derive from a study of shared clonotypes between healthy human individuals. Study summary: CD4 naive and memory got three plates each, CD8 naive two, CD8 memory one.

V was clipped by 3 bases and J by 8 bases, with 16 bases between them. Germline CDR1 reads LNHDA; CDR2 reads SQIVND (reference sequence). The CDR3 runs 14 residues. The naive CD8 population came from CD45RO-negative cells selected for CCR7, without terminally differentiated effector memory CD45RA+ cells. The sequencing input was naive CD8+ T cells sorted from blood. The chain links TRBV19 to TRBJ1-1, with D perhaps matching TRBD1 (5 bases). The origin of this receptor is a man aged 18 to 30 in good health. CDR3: CASSILGGTAEAFF. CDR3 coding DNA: TGTGCCAGTAGTATCCTGGGAGGGACGGCCGAAGCTTTCTTT.